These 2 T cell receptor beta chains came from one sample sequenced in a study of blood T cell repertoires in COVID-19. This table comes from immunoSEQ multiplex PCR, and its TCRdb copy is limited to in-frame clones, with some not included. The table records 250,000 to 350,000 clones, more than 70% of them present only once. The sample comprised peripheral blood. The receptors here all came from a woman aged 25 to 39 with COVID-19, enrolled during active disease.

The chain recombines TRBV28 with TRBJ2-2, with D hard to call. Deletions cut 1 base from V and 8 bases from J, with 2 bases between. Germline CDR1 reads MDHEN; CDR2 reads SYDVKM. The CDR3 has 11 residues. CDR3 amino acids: CASSLSGELFF. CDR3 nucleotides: TGTGCCAGCAGTTTATCAGGGGAGCTGTTTTTT.

CDR3 region: CASSLGLAVLYEQYF. The CDR3 DNA reads TGTGCCAGCAGCTTAGGACTAGCGGTACTTTACGAGCAGTACTTC. This chain uses TRBV11-2 with TRBJ2-7; 9 bases fit TRBD2. Germline V gives CDR1 SGHAT, CDR2 FQNNGV. V trimming: 1 base; J trimming: 4 bases; junction bases outside the gene matches: 5. This CDR3 has 15 residues.